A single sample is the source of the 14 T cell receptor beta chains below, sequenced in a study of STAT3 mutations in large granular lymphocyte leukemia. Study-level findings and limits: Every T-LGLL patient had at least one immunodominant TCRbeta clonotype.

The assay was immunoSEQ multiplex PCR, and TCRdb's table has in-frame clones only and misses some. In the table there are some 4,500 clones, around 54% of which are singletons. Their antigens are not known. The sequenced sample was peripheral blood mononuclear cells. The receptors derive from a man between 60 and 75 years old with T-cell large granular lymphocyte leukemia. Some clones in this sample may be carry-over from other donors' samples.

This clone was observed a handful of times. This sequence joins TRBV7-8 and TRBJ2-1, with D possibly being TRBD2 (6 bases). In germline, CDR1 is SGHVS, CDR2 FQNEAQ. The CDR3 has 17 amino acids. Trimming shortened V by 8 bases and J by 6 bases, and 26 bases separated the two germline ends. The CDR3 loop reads CASSYRASEQRVNEQFF. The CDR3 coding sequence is TGTGCCAGCTCGTACCGTGCTAGCGAACAAAGGGTCAATGAGCAGTTCTTC.

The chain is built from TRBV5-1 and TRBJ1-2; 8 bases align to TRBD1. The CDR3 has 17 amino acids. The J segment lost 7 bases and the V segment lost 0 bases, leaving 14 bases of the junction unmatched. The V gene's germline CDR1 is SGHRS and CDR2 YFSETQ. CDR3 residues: CASSLGGPGTGSGGYTF. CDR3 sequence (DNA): TGCGCCAGCAGCTTGGGAGGCCCCGGGACAGGAAGCGGTGGCTACACCTTC.

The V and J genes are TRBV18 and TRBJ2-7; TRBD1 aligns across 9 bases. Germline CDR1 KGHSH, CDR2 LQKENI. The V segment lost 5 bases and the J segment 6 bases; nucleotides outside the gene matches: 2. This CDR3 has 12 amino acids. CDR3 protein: CASSATGGEQYV. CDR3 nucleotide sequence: TGTGCCAGCTCAGCGACAGGGGGCGAGCAGTACGTC.

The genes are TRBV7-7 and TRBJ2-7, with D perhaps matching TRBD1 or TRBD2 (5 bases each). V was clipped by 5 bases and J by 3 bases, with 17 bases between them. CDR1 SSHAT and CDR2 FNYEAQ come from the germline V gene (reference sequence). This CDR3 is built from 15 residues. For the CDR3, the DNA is TGTGCCAGCAGCCCTCCCCGGACGGGGCACTACGAGCAGTACGTC. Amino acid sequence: CASSPPRTGHYEQYV.

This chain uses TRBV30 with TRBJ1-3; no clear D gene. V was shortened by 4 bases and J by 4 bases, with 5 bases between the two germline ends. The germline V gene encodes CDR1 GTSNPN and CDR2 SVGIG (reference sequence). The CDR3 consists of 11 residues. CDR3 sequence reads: CAWIPGNTIYF. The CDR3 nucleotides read TGTGCCTGGATTCCCGGAAACACCATATATTTT.

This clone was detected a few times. The CDR3 DNA reads TGTGCCAGCAGCGAGACCGGGACGGGTAAAGCTTTCTTT. It specifies CASSETGTGKAFF. The rearrangement joins TRBV9 to TRBJ1-1; TRBD1 might be the D (5 bases). CDR3 size: 13 residues. Germline CDR1 is SGDLS and CDR2 is YYNGEE. The ends were cut back, 3 bases at V and 9 bases at J, with 15 bases in the middle.

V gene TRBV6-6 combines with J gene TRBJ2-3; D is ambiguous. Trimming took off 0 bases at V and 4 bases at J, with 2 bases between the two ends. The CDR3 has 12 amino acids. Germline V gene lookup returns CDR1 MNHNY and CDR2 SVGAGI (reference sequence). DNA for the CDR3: TGTGCCAGCAGTTACTCCCCAGATACGCAGTATTTT. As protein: CASSYSPDTQYF.

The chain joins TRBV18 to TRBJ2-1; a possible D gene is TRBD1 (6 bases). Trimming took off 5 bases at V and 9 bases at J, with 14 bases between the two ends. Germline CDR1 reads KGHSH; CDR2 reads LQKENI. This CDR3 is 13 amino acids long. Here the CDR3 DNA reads TGTGCCAGCTCAGTCGACAGGCAAGGTGAGCAGTTCTTC. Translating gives CASSVDRQGEQFF.

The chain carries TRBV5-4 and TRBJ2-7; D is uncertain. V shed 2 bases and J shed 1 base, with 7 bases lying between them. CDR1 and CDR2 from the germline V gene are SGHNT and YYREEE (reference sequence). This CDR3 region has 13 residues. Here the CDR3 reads CASSFPPSYEQYF. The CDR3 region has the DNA TGTGCCAGCAGCTTTCCCCCGTCCTACGAGCAGTACTTC.

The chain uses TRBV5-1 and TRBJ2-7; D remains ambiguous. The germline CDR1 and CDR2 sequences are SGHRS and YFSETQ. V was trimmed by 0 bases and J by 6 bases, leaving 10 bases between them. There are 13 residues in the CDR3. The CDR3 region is CASSLARDFEQYF. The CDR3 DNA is TGCGCCAGCAGCTTGGCTCGTGACTTCGAGCAGTACTTC.

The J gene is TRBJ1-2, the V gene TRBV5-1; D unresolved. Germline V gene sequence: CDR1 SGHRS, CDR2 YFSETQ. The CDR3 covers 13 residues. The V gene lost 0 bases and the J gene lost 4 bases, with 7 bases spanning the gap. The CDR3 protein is CASSLGVAYGYTF. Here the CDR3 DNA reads TGCGCCAGCAGCTTGGGAGTAGCCTATGGCTACACCTTC.

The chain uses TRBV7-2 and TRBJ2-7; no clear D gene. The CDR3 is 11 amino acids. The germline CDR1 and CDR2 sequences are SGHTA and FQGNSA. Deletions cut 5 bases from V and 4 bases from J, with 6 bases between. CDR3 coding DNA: TGTGCCAGCAGCGCCAGTTACGAGCAGTACTTC. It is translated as CASSASYEQYF.

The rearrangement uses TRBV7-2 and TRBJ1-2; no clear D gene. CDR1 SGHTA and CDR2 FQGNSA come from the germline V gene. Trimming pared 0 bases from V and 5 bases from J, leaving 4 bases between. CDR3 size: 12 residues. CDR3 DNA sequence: TGTGCCAGCAGCTTAGCGGTGTATGGCTACACCTTC. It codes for CASSLAVYGYTF.

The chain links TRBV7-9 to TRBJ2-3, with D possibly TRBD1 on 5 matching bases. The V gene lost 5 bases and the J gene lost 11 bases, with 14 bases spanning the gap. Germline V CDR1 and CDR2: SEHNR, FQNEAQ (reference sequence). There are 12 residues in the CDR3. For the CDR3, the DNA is TGTGCCAGCAGCCCTGTTGGGGCACGGCAGTATTTT. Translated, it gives CASSPVGARQYF.